This is a list of T cell receptor beta chains from one sample in a study of T cells of healthy individuals. TCRdb ran MiXCR on the 5' RACE reads and lists one entry per CDR3 protein. The table includes 55,000 to 65,000 distinct CDR3 sequences, around 15% detected once. The source of these receptors is a human donor in good health. The CDR3 runs from the conserved cysteine through the conserved F or W. The D gene is left open where the match is weak. Clone size appears in some rows only: once, few, many, or a class for an expanded clone.

.	few	TRBV5-1	TRBJ2-2	CASSLVNTGNTGELFF	TGCGCCAGCAGCTTGGTCAATACAGGAAACACCGGGGAGCTGTTTTTT
.	.	TRBV5-1	TRBJ2-1	CASSSDYYYNEQFF	TGCGCCAGCAGCTCGGACTACTACTACAATGAGCAGTTCTTC
TRBD1	many	TRBV4-3	TRBJ2-7	CASSHRQGPTYEQYF	TGCGCCAGCAGCCACCGACAGGGCCCCACCTACGAGCAGTACTTC
.	many	TRBV7-9	TRBJ1-5	CASSLGGSVDNQPQHF	TGTGCCAGCAGCTTAGGAGGGTCGGTGGACAATCAGCCCCAGCATTTT
.	.	TRBV6-5	TRBJ2-7	CASSYSKVSAHSEQYF	TGTGCCAGCAGTTACTCGAAGGTCTCAGCTCATTCAGAGCAGTACTTC
TRBD2	.	TRBV20-1	TRBJ2-7	CSVPWSSGSWEQYF	TGCAGTGTTCCGTGGTCTAGCGGGTCTTGGGAGCAGTACTTC
.	many	TRBV6-2/TRBV6-3	TRBJ1-1	CAHPSVGGTEAFF	TGTGCCCACCCATCGGTCGGGGGGACTGAAGCTTTCTTT
TRBD1	.	TRBV5-1	TRBJ1-2	CASSEGTGGYGYTF	TGCGCCAGCAGCGAGGGGACAGGAGGTTATGGCTACACCTTC
.	many	TRBV2	TRBJ2-3	CASSAFLGDTQYF	TGTGCCAGCAGCGCCTTTCTAGGGGATACGCAGTATTTT
.	many	TRBV28	TRBJ2-7	CASSLPPGSSLYEQYF	TGTGCCAGCAGTTTACCTCCGGGATCCTCCCTTTACGAGCAGTACTTC
.	many	TRBV7-3	TRBJ2-1	CASSLWAGAPTDNEQFF	TGTGCCAGCAGCTTATGGGCGGGGGCCCCAACAGACAATGAGCAGTTCTTC
.	few	TRBV10-3	TRBJ1-1	CAISFGENMNTEAFF	TGTGCCATCAGTTTCGGAGAGAACATGAACACTGAAGCTTTCTTT
TRBD2	few	TRBV4-1	TRBJ2-5	CASSQGGLAVETQYF	TGCGCCAGCAGCCAAGGCGGACTAGCAGTAGAGACCCAGTACTTC
.	many	TRBV29-1	TRBJ1-2	CSVEGLPGVYGYTF	TGCAGCGTTGAGGGCCTCCCGGGCGTATATGGCTACACCTTC
.	many	TRBV12-3/TRBV12-4	TRBJ2-2	CASSFIGELFF	TGTGCCAGCAGTTTCATCGGGGAGCTGTTTTTT
TRBD1	.	TRBV6-6	TRBJ2-3	CASSYSSRGQEDTQYF	TGTGCCAGCAGTTACTCGTCCAGGGGGCAGGAGGATACGCAGTATTTT
TRBD1	few	TRBV12-3/TRBV12-4	TRBJ1-5	CASSLAGQNQPQHF	TGTGCCAGCAGTTTAGCGGGACAGAATCAGCCCCAGCATTTT
.	few	TRBV9	TRBJ2-7	CASSVSGSLYEQYF	TGTGCCAGCAGCGTATCAGGCAGCCTCTACGAGCAGTACTTC
TRBD1	.	TRBV11-2	TRBJ2-4	CASSSPRTGVLAKNIQYF	TGTGCCAGCAGCTCCCCGCGGACAGGGGTTTTAGCCAAAAACATTCAGTACTTC
.	many	TRBV20-1	TRBJ1-1	CSAGSGTEAFF	TGCAGTGCTGGGAGCGGCACTGAAGCTTTCTTT
.	few	TRBV5-6	TRBJ2-3	CASSPQGGDTQYF	TGTGCCAGCAGCCCTCAAGGGGGAGATACGCAGTATTTT
.	.	TRBV5-1	TRBJ1-6	CASSLGLQDNSPLHF	TGCGCCAGCAGCTTGGGTTTACAAGATAATTCACCCCTCCACTTT
.	.	TRBV2	TRBJ1-6	CASIHDRNNSPLHF	TGTGCCAGCATCCATGACAGGAATAATTCACCCCTCCACTTT
TRBD2	.	TRBV29-1	TRBJ2-7	CSVGAGFSGSYEQYF	TGCAGCGTTGGAGCGGGGTTTTCGGGATCCTACGAGCAGTACTTC
.	many	TRBV27	TRBJ2-7	CASSWSPTDYEQYF	TGTGCCAGCAGTTGGTCCCCGACAGATTACGAGCAGTACTTC
.	few	TRBV7-2	TRBJ2-1	CASSLDGTGSYNEQFF	TGTGCCAGCAGCTTAGACGGGACTGGTTCCTACAATGAGCAGTTCTTC
.	.	TRBV29-1	TRBJ1-3	CSVGQGNTIYF	TGCAGCGTTGGACAGGGAAACACCATATATTTT
.	many	TRBV18	TRBJ1-5	CASSPSTGQINNQPQHF	TGTGCCAGCTCGCCGAGCACAGGACAGATTAACAATCAGCCCCAGCATTTT
TRBD2	.	TRBV6-6	TRBJ2-5	CASSYGTSGRWQTQYF	TGTGCCAGCAGTTACGGGACTAGCGGGAGATGGCAGACCCAGTACTTC
TRBD1	.	TRBV7-8	TRBJ2-7	CASSLGQGTYEQYF	TGTGCCAGCAGCTTGGGACAGGGTACCTACGAGCAGTACTTC
TRBD1	.	TRBV6-5	TRBJ1-2	CASSYSIGTGTNYGYTF	TGTGCCAGCAGTTACTCAATCGGGACAGGGACTAACTATGGCTACACCTTC
.	.	TRBV28	TRBJ2-3	CASSPLAVSTDTQYF	TGTGCCAGCAGTCCTCTAGCTGTGAGCACAGATACGCAGTATTTT
.	.	TRBV7-6	TRBJ1-6	CASSLLGRSNSPLHF	TGTGCCAGCAGCTTATTAGGGAGATCTAATTCACCCCTCCACTTT
.	few	TRBV6-5	TRBJ2-1	CASSPFLGLNEQFF	TGTGCCAGCAGTCCCTTCCTGGGACTCAATGAGCAGTTCTTC
TRBD2	many	TRBV7-2	TRBJ2-1	CASRPLAGSPGEQFF	TGTGCCAGCAGGCCCCTAGCGGGTTCCCCGGGTGAGCAGTTCTTC
TRBD1	.	TRBV18	TRBJ2-4	CASSPGQGGNIQYF	TGTGCCAGCTCCCCGGGACAGGGCGGCAACATTCAGTACTTC
.	few	TRBV28	TRBJ1-5	CASRAAWINQPQHF	TGTGCCAGCAGAGCAGCCTGGATCAATCAGCCCCAGCATTTT
.	.	TRBV7-6	TRBJ1-3	CASSLESLGASGNTIYF	TGTGCCAGCAGCTTAGAATCTTTGGGGGCTTCTGGAAACACCATATATTTT